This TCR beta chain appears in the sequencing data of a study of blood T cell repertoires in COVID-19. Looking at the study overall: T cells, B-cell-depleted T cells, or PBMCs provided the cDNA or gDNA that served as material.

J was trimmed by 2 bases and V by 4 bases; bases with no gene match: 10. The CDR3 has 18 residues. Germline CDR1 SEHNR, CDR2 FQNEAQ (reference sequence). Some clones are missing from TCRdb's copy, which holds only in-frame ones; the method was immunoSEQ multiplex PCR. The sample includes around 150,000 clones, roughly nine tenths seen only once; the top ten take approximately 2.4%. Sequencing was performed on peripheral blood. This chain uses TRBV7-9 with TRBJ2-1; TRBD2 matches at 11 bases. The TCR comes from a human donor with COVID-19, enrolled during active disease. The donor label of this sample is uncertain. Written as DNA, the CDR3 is TGTGCCAGCAGCTCCTTCGGGACTAGCGGAATTCCCTACAATGAGCAGTTCTTC. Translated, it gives CASSSFGTSGIPYNEQFF.